The rows below give T cell receptor beta chains drawn from one sample of a study of shared clonotypes between healthy human individuals. Sequencing used immunoSEQ multiplex PCR; TCRdb keeps in-frame clones, though not all of them. The sample lists millions of clones, around 96% occurring once. The sample was naive CD8+ T cells sorted from blood. Receptor source: a man younger than 35 in good health. CDR3s include the opening cysteine and the closing phenylalanine or tryptophan. D genes are given only for firm matches. Rows give clone size only sometimes, using once, few, many, or a class for an expanded clone.

v_gene: TRBV11-2
d_gene: -
abundance: -
j_gene: TRBJ2-2
CDR3aa: CASSYFDTNTGELFF
CDR3nt: TGTGCCAGCAGCTACTTTGACACGAACACCGGGGAGCTGTTTTTT

v_gene: TRBV12-5
d_gene: -
abundance: -
j_gene: TRBJ2-2
CDR3aa: CASGLVVYGTQTNTGELFF
CDR3nt: TGTGCTAGTGGTTTGGTAGTCTACGGGACTCAGACTAACACCGGGGAGCTGTTTTTT

v_gene: TRBV19
d_gene: TRBD1
abundance: -
j_gene: TRBJ1-5
CDR3aa: CASSIDFSDREFTSNQPQHF
CDR3nt: TGTGCCAGTAGTATAGATTTCTCGGACAGGGAATTCACCAGCAATCAGCCCCAGCATTTT

v_gene: TRBV5-1
d_gene: TRBD2
abundance: -
j_gene: TRBJ2-3
CDR3aa: CASSLVTSGRPTDTQYF
CDR3nt: TGCGCCAGCAGCTTGGTGACTAGCGGGCGACCCACAGATACGCAGTATTTT

v_gene: TRBV13
d_gene: TRBD1
abundance: -
j_gene: TRBJ1-1
CDR3aa: CASSYRDRGTEAFF
CDR3nt: TGTGCCAGCAGCTACCGGGACAGGGGGACTGAAGCTTTCTTT

v_gene: TRBV6-5
d_gene: -
abundance: -
j_gene: TRBJ2-7
CDR3aa: CASSYDQTSSYEQYF
CDR3nt: TGTGCCAGCAGTTACGACCAAACGAGCTCCTACGAGCAGTACTTC

v_gene: TRBV7-9
d_gene: -
abundance: once
j_gene: TRBJ2-3
CDR3aa: CASSGPAIDTQYF
CDR3nt: TGTGCCAGCAGCGGGCCGGCCATTGATACGCAGTATTTT

v_gene: TRBV30
d_gene: -
abundance: -
j_gene: TRBJ1-1
CDR3aa: CAWSVQGAEAFF
CDR3nt: TGTGCCTGGAGTGTCCAGGGCGCTGAAGCTTTCTTT

v_gene: TRBV15
d_gene: -
abundance: -
j_gene: TRBJ1-2
CDR3aa: CATSGVGYGYTF
CDR3nt: TGTGCCACCAGCGGGGTGGGCTATGGCTACACCTTC

v_gene: TRBV7-2
d_gene: TRBD2
abundance: -
j_gene: TRBJ2-2
CDR3aa: CASSLALAGGLPLNTGELFF
CDR3nt: TGTGCCAGCAGCTTAGCGCTAGCGGGAGGACTCCCACTGAACACCGGGGAGCTGTTTTTT

v_gene: TRBV27
d_gene: -
abundance: -
j_gene: TRBJ2-7
CDR3aa: CASSLSPGAYEQYF
CDR3nt: TGTGCCAGCAGTTTATCACCGGGGGCCTACGAGCAGTACTTC

v_gene: TRBV11-2
d_gene: TRBD2
abundance: -
j_gene: TRBJ2-1
CDR3aa: CASSLLAGASEQFF
CDR3nt: TGTGCCAGCAGCTTGCTAGCGGGAGCGAGTGAGCAGTTCTTC

v_gene: TRBV7-9
d_gene: -
abundance: -
j_gene: TRBJ2-4
CDR3aa: CASSSASWDIQYF
CDR3nt: TGTGCCAGCAGCTCCGCAAGTTGGGACATTCAGTACTTC

v_gene: TRBV2
d_gene: -
abundance: few
j_gene: TRBJ1-6
CDR3aa: CASSELFISSPLHF
CDR3nt: TGTGCCAGCAGTGAACTTTTCATCAGTAGCCCCCTCCACTTT

v_gene: TRBV4-1
d_gene: -
abundance: -
j_gene: TRBJ2-4
CDR3aa: CASSPPEGIQYF
CDR3nt: TGCGCCAGCAGCCCTCCCGAGGGCATTCAGTACTTC

v_gene: TRBV4-3
d_gene: -
abundance: -
j_gene: TRBJ2-1
CDR3aa: CASSQEFTSLAEQFF
CDR3nt: TGCGCCAGCAGCCAAGAGTTTACGAGTTTAGCTGAGCAGTTCTTC

v_gene: TRBV11-3
d_gene: -
abundance: -
j_gene: TRBJ2-3
CDR3aa: CASRLLGGDTQYF
CDR3nt: TGTGCCAGCAGACTCCTGGGCGGAGATACGCAGTATTTT

v_gene: TRBV11-2
d_gene: -
abundance: few
j_gene: TRBJ1-6
CDR3aa: CASSLDPDSNSPLHF
CDR3nt: TGTGCCAGCAGCTTAGACCCGGACAGTAATTCACCCCTCCACTTT

v_gene: TRBV18
d_gene: -
abundance: -
j_gene: TRBJ2-1
CDR3aa: CASSPREDEQFF
CDR3nt: TGTGCCAGCTCACCACGAGAAGATGAGCAGTTCTTC

v_gene: TRBV4-1
d_gene: TRBD1
abundance: once
j_gene: TRBJ2-7
CDR3aa: CASSPKQGVYEQYF
CDR3nt: TGCGCCAGCAGCCCTAAACAGGGGGTTTACGAGCAGTACTTC

v_gene: TRBV2
d_gene: -
abundance: -
j_gene: TRBJ2-2
CDR3aa: CASSEARSQVNTGELFF
CDR3nt: TGTGCCAGCAGTGAAGCCAGGTCCCAGGTGAACACCGGGGAGCTGTTTTTT

v_gene: TRBV4-1
d_gene: TRBD2
abundance: -
j_gene: TRBJ2-1
CDR3aa: CASSQVLAGPYNEQFF
CDR3nt: TGCGCCAGCAGCCAAGTGTTAGCGGGCCCCTACAATGAGCAGTTCTTC

v_gene: TRBV4-1
d_gene: -
abundance: -
j_gene: TRBJ1-1
CDR3aa: CASSQDRSPNTEAFF
CDR3nt: TGCGCCAGCAGCCAAGATCGGAGTCCGAACACTGAAGCTTTCTTT

v_gene: TRBV28
d_gene: -
abundance: -
j_gene: TRBJ2-1
CDR3aa: CASRGDGYNEQFF
CDR3nt: TGTGCCAGCAGGGGGGATGGCTACAATGAGCAGTTCTTC

v_gene: TRBV11-3
d_gene: -
abundance: -
j_gene: TRBJ2-7
CDR3aa: CASSSGLSPDEQYF
CDR3nt: TGTGCCAGCAGCTCGGGACTCTCTCCGGACGAGCAGTACTTC

v_gene: TRBV18
d_gene: TRBD1
abundance: -
j_gene: TRBJ1-1
CDR3aa: CASSPGRGHDEAFF
CDR3nt: TGTGCCAGCTCACCGGGCAGGGGGCATGATGAAGCTTTCTTT

v_gene: TRBV19
d_gene: TRBD2
abundance: -
j_gene: TRBJ2-5
CDR3aa: CASSMQPNLAGGYQETQYF
CDR3nt: TGTGCCAGTAGTATGCAACCCAACCTAGCGGGAGGGTACCAAGAGACCCAGTACTTC

v_gene: TRBV30
d_gene: -
abundance: -
j_gene: TRBJ2-3
CDR3aa: CAWSLTPEGTDTQYF
CDR3nt: TGTGCCTGGAGTTTAACTCCCGAGGGGACAGATACGCAGTATTTT

v_gene: TRBV5-1
d_gene: -
abundance: -
j_gene: TRBJ2-7
CDR3aa: CASSLSPWGSYEQYF
CDR3nt: TGCGCCAGCAGCTTGTCTCCCTGGGGCTCCTACGAGCAGTACTTC

v_gene: TRBV6-6
d_gene: TRBD1
abundance: -
j_gene: TRBJ1-4
CDR3aa: CASSYDRGFEKLFF
CDR3nt: TGTGCCAGCAGTTACGACAGGGGGTTTGAAAAACTGTTTTTT

v_gene: TRBV4-3
d_gene: -
abundance: -
j_gene: TRBJ1-6
CDR3aa: CASSQEFPGGGDNSPLHF
CDR3nt: TGCGCCAGCAGCCAAGAATTTCCAGGTGGGGGGGATAATTCACCCCTCCACTTT

v_gene: TRBV30
d_gene: -
abundance: -
j_gene: TRBJ1-2
CDR3aa: CAWSVGSGYGYTF
CDR3nt: TGTGCCTGGAGTGTAGGGTCCGGGTATGGCTACACCTTC

v_gene: TRBV28
d_gene: TRBD1
abundance: -
j_gene: TRBJ2-7
CDR3aa: CASSPGTDYEQYF
CDR3nt: TGTGCCAGCAGTCCCGGGACAGACTACGAGCAGTACTTC

v_gene: TRBV7-9
d_gene: TRBD1
abundance: -
j_gene: TRBJ2-7
CDR3aa: CASSTGGQGIYEQYF
CDR3nt: TGTGCCAGCAGCACGGGAGGACAGGGGATCTACGAGCAGTACTTC

v_gene: TRBV9
d_gene: -
abundance: -
j_gene: TRBJ2-1
CDR3aa: CASSSSTTRLSVNEQFF
CDR3nt: TGTGCCAGCAGCTCATCGACAACTAGACTCTCGGTTAATGAGCAGTTCTTC

v_gene: TRBV6-5
d_gene: TRBD1
abundance: -
j_gene: TRBJ2-7
CDR3aa: CASSSLTGTVFYEQYF
CDR3nt: TGTGCCAGCAGTTCTCTTACCGGGACAGTTTTTTACGAGCAGTACTTC

v_gene: TRBV28
d_gene: TRBD2
abundance: -
j_gene: TRBJ2-3
CDR3aa: CASSLSGEGTDTQYF
CDR3nt: TGTGCCAGCAGTTTAAGCGGGGAAGGCACAGATACGCAGTATTTT

v_gene: TRBV29-1
d_gene: -
abundance: -
j_gene: TRBJ2-7
CDR3aa: CSVTDSYEQYF
CDR3nt: TGCAGCGTGACTGATTCCTACGAGCAGTACTTC

v_gene: TRBV29-1
d_gene: TRBD1
abundance: -
j_gene: TRBJ2-7
CDR3aa: CSVDTGAGEQYF
CDR3nt: TGCAGCGTTGACACAGGGGCGGGCGAGCAGTACTTC

v_gene: TRBV27
d_gene: -
abundance: once
j_gene: TRBJ2-1
CDR3aa: CASSFTVGNEQFF
CDR3nt: TGTGCCAGCAGTTTCACCGTAGGGAATGAGCAGTTCTTC

v_gene: TRBV5-8
d_gene: -
abundance: -
j_gene: TRBJ1-1
CDR3aa: CASTLTGISTEAFF
CDR3nt: TGTGCCAGCACCCTCACGGGCATTTCCACTGAAGCTTTCTTT

v_gene: TRBV7-9
d_gene: -
abundance: -
j_gene: TRBJ2-7
CDR3aa: CASSPGAGWTYEQYF
CDR3nt: TGTGCCAGCAGCCCAGGGGCAGGGTGGACCTACGAGCAGTACTTC

v_gene: TRBV7-9
d_gene: TRBD1
abundance: -
j_gene: TRBJ1-2
CDR3aa: CASSLEDRVTYGYTF
CDR3nt: TGTGCCAGCAGCTTAGAAGACAGGGTGACCTATGGCTACACCTTC

v_gene: TRBV2
d_gene: TRBD1
abundance: once
j_gene: TRBJ2-7
CDR3aa: CASSRQGGYEQYF
CDR3nt: TGTGCCAGCAGTAGACAGGGGGGTTACGAGCAGTACTTC

v_gene: TRBV10-1
d_gene: -
abundance: -
j_gene: TRBJ2-1
CDR3aa: CASSDEPGSYNEQFF
CDR3nt: TGCGCCAGCAGCGACGAACCGGGTTCGTACAATGAGCAGTTCTTC

v_gene: TRBV5-8
d_gene: TRBD2
abundance: -
j_gene: TRBJ2-3
CDR3aa: CASSLGLAGHTDTQYF
CDR3nt: TGTGCCAGCAGCTTAGGACTAGCGGGACACACAGATACGCAGTATTTT

v_gene: TRBV11-3
d_gene: -
abundance: -
j_gene: TRBJ1-2
CDR3aa: CASTSPANYGYTF
CDR3nt: TGTGCCAGCACCTCACCGGCTAACTATGGCTACACCTTC

v_gene: TRBV7-9
d_gene: -
abundance: -
j_gene: TRBJ2-7
CDR3aa: CASSLGLNEQYF
CDR3nt: TGTGCCAGCAGCTTAGGTCTGAACGAGCAGTACTTC

v_gene: TRBV4-2
d_gene: TRBD2
abundance: once
j_gene: TRBJ2-7
CDR3aa: CASSQDLLAGEQYF
CDR3nt: TGTGCCAGCAGCCAAGATCTACTAGCGGGCGAGCAGTACTTC